Listed below are T cell receptor beta chains from one sample, sequenced in a study of T cell repertoires and leukemia-associated antigens. The antigens these receptors bind are not known. TCRdb passed the 5' RACE reads through MiXCR, listing each CDR3 protein once. The sample lists 12,000 or so distinct CDR3 sequences; about 38% were seen once. Sequenced material: CD3+ T cells sorted from blood and cultured. These receptor sequences come from a female donor in good health. Each CDR3 is given with its conserved first and last residue. Fields, in order: V gene, J gene, clone size, D gene, CDR3 protein, CDR3 DNA. A D gene is named only where the DNA matches it firmly. Size tells how often a clone was seen (once, few, many) or the class of an expanded clone, and some rows leave it out.

v_call: TRBV29-1
j_call: TRBJ1-1
clone_size: few
d_call: TRBD1
cdr3_aa: CSVATGDRGEAFF
cdr3_nt: TGCAGCGTTGCGACAGGGGATAGGGGTGAAGCTTTCTTT

v_call: TRBV5-1
j_call: TRBJ2-6
clone_size: .
d_call: .
cdr3_aa: CASSEGLAGANVLTF
cdr3_nt: TGCGCCAGCAGCGAAGGGTTAGCTGGGGCCAACGTCCTGACTTTC

v_call: TRBV9
j_call: TRBJ2-7
clone_size: .
d_call: .
cdr3_aa: CASVVHQPLLSDEQYF
cdr3_nt: TGTGCCAGCGTAGTCCATCAACCCCTATTGAGCGACGAGCAGTACTTC

v_call: TRBV20-1
j_call: TRBJ1-5
clone_size: few
d_call: .
cdr3_aa: CSAGGWGNQPQHF
cdr3_nt: TGCAGTGCCGGGGGATGGGGCAATCAGCCCCAGCATTTT

v_call: TRBV3-1
j_call: TRBJ1-1
clone_size: many
d_call: TRBD1
cdr3_aa: CASSQGTGKPEAFF
cdr3_nt: TGTGCCAGCAGCCAAGGGACAGGGAAACCCGAAGCTTTCTTT

v_call: TRBV5-1
j_call: TRBJ2-1
clone_size: many
d_call: TRBD1
cdr3_aa: CASSTRGDRGLDEQFF
cdr3_nt: TGCGCCAGCAGCACAAGAGGGGACAGGGGGCTAGATGAGCAGTTCTTC

v_call: TRBV7-4
j_call: TRBJ2-7
clone_size: many
d_call: TRBD2
cdr3_aa: CASSLGGSGMWEQYF
cdr3_nt: TGTGCCAGCAGCTTAGGGGGTAGCGGGATGTGGGAGCAGTACTTC

v_call: TRBV12-3/TRBV12-4
j_call: TRBJ2-5
clone_size: few
d_call: .
cdr3_aa: CASSFREETQYF
cdr3_nt: TGTGCCAGCAGTTTTAGGGAAGAGACCCAGTACTTC

v_call: TRBV12-3/TRBV12-4
j_call: TRBJ2-1
clone_size: .
d_call: TRBD2
cdr3_aa: CASSDDSGTSQTASYNEQFF
cdr3_nt: TGTGCCAGCAGTGACGACTCCGGGACTAGTCAAACAGCCTCCTACAATGAGCAGTTCTTC

v_call: TRBV9
j_call: TRBJ2-3
clone_size: .
d_call: .
cdr3_aa: CASSVGRGEDTQYF
cdr3_nt: TGTGCCAGCAGCGTAGGCAGGGGGGAAGATACGCAGTATTTT

v_call: TRBV4-2
j_call: TRBJ1-6
clone_size: few
d_call: .
cdr3_aa: CASSQDQQRPLHF
cdr3_nt: TGTGCCAGCAGCCAAGATCAACAGCGACCCCTCCACTTT

v_call: TRBV5-5
j_call: TRBJ2-3
clone_size: .
d_call: TRBD1
cdr3_aa: CASSRDRASDTQYF
cdr3_nt: TGTGCCAGCAGCCGGGACAGGGCTTCAGATACGCAGTATTTT

v_call: TRBV7-9
j_call: TRBJ2-7
clone_size: .
d_call: TRBD1
cdr3_aa: CACGQGPYEQYF
cdr3_nt: TGTGCCTGCGGACAGGGGCCCTACGAGCAGTACTTC

v_call: TRBV27
j_call: TRBJ1-1
clone_size: .
d_call: .
cdr3_aa: CASSPLGEQGNTEAFF
cdr3_nt: TGTGCCAGCAGTCCACTAGGCGAGCAGGGCAACACTGAAGCCTTCTTT

v_call: TRBV3-1
j_call: TRBJ2-1
clone_size: .
d_call: .
cdr3_aa: CASGTHPSSGAEQFF
cdr3_nt: TGTGCCAGCGGCACGCACCCCTCCTCCGGGGCTGAGCAGTTCTTC

v_call: TRBV20-1
j_call: TRBJ1-6
clone_size: .
d_call: TRBD1
cdr3_aa: CSARRDSRNSPLHF
cdr3_nt: TGCAGTGCTAGAAGGGACAGCAGGAATTCACCCCTCCACTTT

v_call: TRBV6-1
j_call: TRBJ1-1
clone_size: once
d_call: .
cdr3_aa: CASSTGTERGEAFF
cdr3_nt: TGTGCCAGCAGTACCGGGACGGAAAGGGGAGAAGCTTTCTTT

v_call: TRBV20-1
j_call: TRBJ2-3
clone_size: .
d_call: TRBD1
cdr3_aa: CGAADRGYTDTQYF
cdr3_nt: TGCGGTGCTGCGGACAGGGGATACACAGATACGCAGTATTTT

v_call: TRBV10-3
j_call: TRBJ1-5
clone_size: .
d_call: .
cdr3_aa: CAISESRRQGNQPQHF
cdr3_nt: TGTGCCATCAGTGAGTCGAGGAGGCAGGGCAATCAGCCCCAGCATTTT

v_call: TRBV4-2
j_call: TRBJ2-5
clone_size: .
d_call: .
cdr3_aa: CASSQGARETQYF
cdr3_nt: TGTGCCAGCAGCCAAGGGGCCCGAGAGACCCAGTACTTC

v_call: TRBV5-1
j_call: TRBJ2-1
clone_size: medium-sized
d_call: .
cdr3_aa: CASSFSNEQFF
cdr3_nt: TGCGCCAGCAGCTTTAGCAATGAGCAGTTCTTC

v_call: TRBV20-1
j_call: TRBJ2-2
clone_size: many
d_call: .
cdr3_aa: CSARRGGVQTGELFF
cdr3_nt: TGCAGTGCTAGGAGGGGGGGAGTCCAGACCGGGGAGCTGTTTTTT

v_call: TRBV12-3/TRBV12-4
j_call: TRBJ1-6
clone_size: few
d_call: .
cdr3_aa: CASSLMAGDNSPLHF
cdr3_nt: TGTGCCAGCAGCCTCATGGCAGGGGATAATTCACCCCTCCACTTT

v_call: TRBV12-3/TRBV12-4
j_call: TRBJ2-7
clone_size: .
d_call: TRBD2
cdr3_aa: CASRIAGTYEQYF
cdr3_nt: TGTGCCAGCAGGATAGCGGGAACCTACGAGCAGTACTTC

v_call: TRBV20-1
j_call: TRBJ1-5
clone_size: few
d_call: TRBD1
cdr3_aa: CSARQDREAQPQHF
cdr3_nt: TGCAGTGCCCGCCAGGACAGGGAGGCGCAGCCCCAGCATTTT

v_call: TRBV24-1
j_call: TRBJ2-1
clone_size: medium-sized
d_call: .
cdr3_aa: CATSETKLSSYNEQFF
cdr3_nt: TGTGCCACCAGTGAAACCAAGTTAAGCTCCTACAATGAGCAGTTCTTC

v_call: TRBV5-5
j_call: TRBJ2-1
clone_size: few
d_call: TRBD2
cdr3_aa: CASSPVLAGVGFF
cdr3_nt: TGTGCCAGCAGCCCCGTACTAGCGGGAGTCGGGTTCTTC

v_call: TRBV5-1
j_call: TRBJ1-4
clone_size: few
d_call: .
cdr3_aa: CPRPRESNEKLFF
cdr3_nt: TGCCCCAGACCCCGGGAGTCAAATGAAAAACTGTTTTTT

v_call: TRBV20-1
j_call: TRBJ2-7
clone_size: .
d_call: TRBD1
cdr3_aa: CSVRGGPYEQYF
cdr3_nt: TGCAGTGTTAGAGGGGGCCCCTACGAGCAGTACTTC

v_call: TRBV20-1
j_call: TRBJ1-1
clone_size: .
d_call: TRBD1
cdr3_aa: CSARGQGDTEAFF
cdr3_nt: TGCAGTGCTAGAGGACAGGGAGACACTGAAGCTTTCTTT

v_call: TRBV5-6
j_call: TRBJ2-3
clone_size: few
d_call: TRBD2
cdr3_aa: CASSLGLAAETDTQYF
cdr3_nt: TGTGCCAGCAGCTTGGGACTAGCGGCCGAAACAGATACGCAGTATTTT

v_call: TRBV20-1
j_call: TRBJ2-2
clone_size: .
d_call: TRBD1
cdr3_aa: CSARQGTGEPFF
cdr3_nt: TGCAGTGCTCGACAGGGGACCGGGGAGCCGTTTTTT

v_call: TRBV12-3/TRBV12-4
j_call: TRBJ1-2
clone_size: few
d_call: TRBD1
cdr3_aa: CASSPRDSLNYGYTF
cdr3_nt: TGTGCCAGCAGTCCCCGGGACAGCTTGAACTATGGCTACACCTTC

v_call: TRBV5-3
j_call: TRBJ1-1
clone_size: .
d_call: .
cdr3_aa: CPRSSREAAFF
cdr3_nt: TGTCCCAGAAGTAGTCGGGAGGCAGCTTTCTTT

v_call: TRBV5-4
j_call: TRBJ2-4
clone_size: many
d_call: .
cdr3_aa: CASSLNQGQAKNIQYF
cdr3_nt: TGTGCCAGCAGCCTAAACCAGGGGCAGGCCAAAAACATTCAGTACTTC

v_call: TRBV6-4
j_call: TRBJ2-7
clone_size: .
d_call: TRBD2
cdr3_aa: CASRSSGLAWQYF
cdr3_nt: TGTGCCAGCAGATCATCGGGACTAGCCTGGCAGTACTTC

v_call: TRBV5-4
j_call: TRBJ2-3
clone_size: .
d_call: .
cdr3_aa: CASSFYICSAKSGSTDTQYF
cdr3_nt: .

v_call: TRBV5-6
j_call: TRBJ1-4
clone_size: .
d_call: TRBD1
cdr3_aa: CASSLAAGTELFF
cdr3_nt: TGTGCCAGCAGCCTAGCCGCCGGGACAGAACTGTTTTTT

v_call: TRBV21-1
j_call: TRBJ2-2
clone_size: .
d_call: .
cdr3_aa: CASSTYILGGTGELFF
cdr3_nt: TGTGCCAGCAGCACATACATTTTGGGGGGAACCGGGGAGCTGTTTTTT

v_call: TRBV5-1
j_call: TRBJ1-1
clone_size: many
d_call: .
cdr3_aa: CASSLVGRGELNTEAFF
cdr3_nt: TGCGCCAGCAGCTTGGTAGGAAGGGGGGAACTGAACACTGAAGCTTTCTTT

v_call: TRBV5-1
j_call: TRBJ2-1
clone_size: medium-sized
d_call: TRBD2
cdr3_aa: CASSFLVAGGSYNEQFF
cdr3_nt: TGCGCCAGCAGCTTCTTAGTAGCGGGAGGTTCCTACAATGAGCAGTTCTTC

v_call: TRBV6-5
j_call: TRBJ1-6
clone_size: many
d_call: .
cdr3_aa: CASRASITGMRARNSPLHF
cdr3_nt: TGTGCCAGCAGAGCAAGCATTACAGGGATGAGGGCGAGGAATTCACCCCTCCACTTT

v_call: TRBV10-2
j_call: TRBJ2-3
clone_size: .
d_call: TRBD2
cdr3_aa: CATSPTSGRIDTQYF
cdr3_nt: TGCGCCACCTCCCCCACTAGCGGGAGAATAGATACGCAGTATTTT

v_call: TRBV7-2
j_call: TRBJ2-3
clone_size: few
d_call: TRBD2
cdr3_aa: CASSQTSGRDTQYF
cdr3_nt: TGTGCCAGCAGCCAGACTAGCGGGAGAGATACGCAGTATTTT

v_call: TRBV18
j_call: TRBJ2-1
clone_size: few
d_call: TRBD2
cdr3_aa: CASSPGTSNNEQFF
cdr3_nt: TGTGCCAGCTCACCAGGGACTAGCAACAATGAGCAGTTCTTC

v_call: TRBV20-1
j_call: TRBJ2-1
clone_size: .
d_call: .
cdr3_aa: CSAREPTGYNEQFF
cdr3_nt: TGCAGTGCTAGAGAACCTACAGGGTACAATGAGCAGTTCTTC

v_call: TRBV20-1
j_call: TRBJ2-1
clone_size: .
d_call: TRBD2
cdr3_aa: CSARVFSGSRYNEQFF
cdr3_nt: TGCAGTGCTAGAGTCTTCAGCGGGAGTAGGTACAATGAGCAGTTCTTC

v_call: TRBV12-3/TRBV12-4
j_call: TRBJ2-1
clone_size: .
d_call: .
cdr3_aa: CASSTEYLAGRPHEQFF
cdr3_nt: TGTGCCAGCAGCACCGAATATTTAGCAGGAAGGCCGCATGAGCAGTTCTTC

v_call: TRBV5-1
j_call: TRBJ1-5
clone_size: .
d_call: .
cdr3_aa: CASSPGSVNQPQHF
cdr3_nt: TGCGCCAGCAGCCCTGGTTCGGTCAATCAGCCCCAGCATTTT

v_call: TRBV12-3/TRBV12-4
j_call: TRBJ2-2
clone_size: medium-sized
d_call: .
cdr3_aa: CASNLGRVLRTGELFF
cdr3_nt: TGTGCCAGCAATCTTGGGCGGGTTTTACGAACCGGGGAGCTGTTTTTT

v_call: TRBV24-1
j_call: TRBJ2-5
clone_size: .
d_call: TRBD1
cdr3_aa: CATRDRAQETQYF
cdr3_nt: TGTGCCACTCGGGACAGGGCGCAAGAGACCCAGTACTTC